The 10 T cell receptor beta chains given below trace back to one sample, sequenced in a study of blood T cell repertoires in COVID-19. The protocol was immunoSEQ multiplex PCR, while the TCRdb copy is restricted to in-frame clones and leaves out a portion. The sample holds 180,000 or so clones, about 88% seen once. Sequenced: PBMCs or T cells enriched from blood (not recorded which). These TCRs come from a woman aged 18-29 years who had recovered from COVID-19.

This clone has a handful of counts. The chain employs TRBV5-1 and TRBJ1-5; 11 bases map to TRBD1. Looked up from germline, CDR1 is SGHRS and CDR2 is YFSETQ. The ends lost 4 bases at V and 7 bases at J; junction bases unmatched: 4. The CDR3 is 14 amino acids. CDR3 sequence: CASSTGTGGQPQHF. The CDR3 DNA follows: TGCGCCAGCAGCACCGGGACAGGGGGACAGCCCCAGCATTTT.

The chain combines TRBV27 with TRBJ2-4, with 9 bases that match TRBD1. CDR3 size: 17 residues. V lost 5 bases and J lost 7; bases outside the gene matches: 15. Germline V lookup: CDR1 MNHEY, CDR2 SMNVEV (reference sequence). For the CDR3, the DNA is TGTGCCAGCAGTCGGGCTCGGACAGGGGCGTTGAGGAACATTCAGTACTTC. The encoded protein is CASSRARTGALRNIQYF.

The DNA of the CDR3 is TGTGCCAGCAGCCGGAGCCTGACAGGCGGGGGCGGCCCGGGACGGCCCCAGCATTTT. Protein product: CASSRSLTGGGGPGRPQHF. The chain carries TRBV5-6 and TRBJ1-5; perhaps TRBD1 as D (6 bases). V lost 4 bases and J 9 bases, leaving 32 bases between the germline ends. The CDR3 sequence is 19 residues long. Germline CDR1 is SGHDT and CDR2 is YYEEEE.

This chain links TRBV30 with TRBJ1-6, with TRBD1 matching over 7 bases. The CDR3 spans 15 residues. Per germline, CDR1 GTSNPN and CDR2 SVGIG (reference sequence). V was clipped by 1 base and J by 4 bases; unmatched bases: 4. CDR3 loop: CAWSGDSRYNSPLHF. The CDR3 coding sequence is TGTGCCTGGAGTGGGGACAGCAGATATAATTCACCCCTCCACTTT.

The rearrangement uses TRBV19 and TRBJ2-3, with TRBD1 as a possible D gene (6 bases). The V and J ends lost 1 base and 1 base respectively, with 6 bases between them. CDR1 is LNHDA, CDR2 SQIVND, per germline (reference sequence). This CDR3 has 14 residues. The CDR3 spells CASSIAGGTDTQYF. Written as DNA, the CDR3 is TGTGCCAGTAGTATAGCAGGGGGCACAGATACGCAGTATTTT.

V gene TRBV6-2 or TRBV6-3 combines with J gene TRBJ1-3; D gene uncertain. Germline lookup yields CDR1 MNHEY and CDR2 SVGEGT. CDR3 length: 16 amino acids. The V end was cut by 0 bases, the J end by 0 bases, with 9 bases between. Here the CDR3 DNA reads TGTGCCAGCAGTTACTCGGGCAGAAACTCTGGAAACACCATATATTTT. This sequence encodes CASSYSGRNSGNTIYF.

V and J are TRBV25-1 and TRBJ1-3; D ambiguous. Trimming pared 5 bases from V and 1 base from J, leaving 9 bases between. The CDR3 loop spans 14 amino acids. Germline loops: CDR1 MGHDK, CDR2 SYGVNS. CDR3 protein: CASSPFLSGNTIYF. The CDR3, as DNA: TGTGCCAGCAGTCCCTTTCTTTCTGGAAACACCATATATTTT.

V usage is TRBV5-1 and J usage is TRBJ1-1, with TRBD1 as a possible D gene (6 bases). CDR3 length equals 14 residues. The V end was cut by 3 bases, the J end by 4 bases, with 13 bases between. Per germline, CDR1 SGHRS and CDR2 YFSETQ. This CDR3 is CASSYSQDSTEAFF. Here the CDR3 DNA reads TGCGCCAGCAGCTACTCACAGGACAGCACTGAAGCTTTCTTT.

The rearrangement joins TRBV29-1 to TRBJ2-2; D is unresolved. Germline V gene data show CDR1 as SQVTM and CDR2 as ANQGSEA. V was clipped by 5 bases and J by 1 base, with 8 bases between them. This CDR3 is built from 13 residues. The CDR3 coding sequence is TGCAGCGTTAACCATAGGAACACCGGGGAGCTGTTTTTT. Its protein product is CSVNHRNTGELFF.

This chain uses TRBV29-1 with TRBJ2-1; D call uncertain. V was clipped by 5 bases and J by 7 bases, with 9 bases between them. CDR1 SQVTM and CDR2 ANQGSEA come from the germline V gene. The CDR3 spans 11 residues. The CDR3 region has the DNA TGCAGCGTTTCTCTATGGAATGAGCAGTTCTTC. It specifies CSVSLWNEQFF.